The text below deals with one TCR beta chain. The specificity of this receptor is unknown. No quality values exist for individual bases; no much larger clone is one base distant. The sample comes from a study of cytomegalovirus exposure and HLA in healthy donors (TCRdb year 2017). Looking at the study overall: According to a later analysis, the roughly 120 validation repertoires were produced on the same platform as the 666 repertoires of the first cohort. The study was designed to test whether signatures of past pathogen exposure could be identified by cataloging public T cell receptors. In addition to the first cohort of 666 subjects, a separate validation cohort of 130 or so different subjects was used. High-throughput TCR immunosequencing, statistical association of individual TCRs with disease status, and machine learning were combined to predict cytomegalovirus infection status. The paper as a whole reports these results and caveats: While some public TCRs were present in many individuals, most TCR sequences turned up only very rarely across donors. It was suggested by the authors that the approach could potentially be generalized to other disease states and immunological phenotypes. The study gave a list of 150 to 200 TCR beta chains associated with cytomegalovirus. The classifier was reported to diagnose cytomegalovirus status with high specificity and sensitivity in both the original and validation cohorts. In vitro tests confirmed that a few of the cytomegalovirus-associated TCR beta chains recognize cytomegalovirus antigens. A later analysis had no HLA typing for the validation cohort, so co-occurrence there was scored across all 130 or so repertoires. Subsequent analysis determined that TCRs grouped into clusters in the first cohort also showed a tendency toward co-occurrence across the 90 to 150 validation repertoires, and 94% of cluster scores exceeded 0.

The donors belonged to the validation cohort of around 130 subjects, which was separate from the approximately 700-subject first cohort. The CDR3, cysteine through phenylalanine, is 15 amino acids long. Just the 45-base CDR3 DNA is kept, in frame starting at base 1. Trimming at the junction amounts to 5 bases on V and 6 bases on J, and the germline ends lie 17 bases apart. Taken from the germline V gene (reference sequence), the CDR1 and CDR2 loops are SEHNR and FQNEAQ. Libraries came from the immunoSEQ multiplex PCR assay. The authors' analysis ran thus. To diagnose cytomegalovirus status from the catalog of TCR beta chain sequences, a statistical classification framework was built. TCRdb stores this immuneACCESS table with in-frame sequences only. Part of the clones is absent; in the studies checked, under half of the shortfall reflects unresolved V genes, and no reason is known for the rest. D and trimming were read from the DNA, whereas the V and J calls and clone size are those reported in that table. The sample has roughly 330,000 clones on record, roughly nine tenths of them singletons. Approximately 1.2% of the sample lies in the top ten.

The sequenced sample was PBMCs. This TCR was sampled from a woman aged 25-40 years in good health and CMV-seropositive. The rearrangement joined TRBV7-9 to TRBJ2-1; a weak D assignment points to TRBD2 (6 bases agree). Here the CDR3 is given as CASSRTGLGGNEQFF. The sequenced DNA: TGTGCCAGCAGCCGGACCGGTCTCGGGGGCAATGAGCAGTTCTTC.